The rows below give T cell receptor beta chains drawn from one sample of a study of blood T cell repertoires in COVID-19. Profiling relied on immunoSEQ multiplex PCR, and the TCRdb table lists in-frame clones only, not all of them. The sample lists about 190,000 clones, 90% occurring once. The source material was peripheral blood. The source is a man aged 50 or older with acute or convalescent COVID-19. Both conserved end residues are part of each CDR3. Fields, in order: J gene, clone size, CDR3 length, V gene, D gene, CDR3 protein, CDR3 DNA. D genes are given only for firm matches. Size is stated for part of the rows, as once, few or many counts, or as a class when the clone is expanded.

>TRBJ2-1|-|14|TRBV24-1|TRBD1
CATSAGTGGHEQFF
TGTGCCACCAGTGCCGGGACAGGGGGCCATGAGCAGTTCTTC
>TRBJ2-2|-|15|TRBV27|-
CASSLRSTDTGELFF
TGTGCCAGCAGTTTAAGATCGACTGACACCGGGGAGCTGTTTTTT
>TRBJ2-2|-|15|TRBV19|TRBD2
CASSIGLAGTGELFF
TGTGCCAGTAGTATAGGCCTAGCGGGAACCGGGGAGCTGTTTTTT
>TRBJ2-7|-|16|TRBV27|TRBD1
CASSKGTGGSSYEQYF
TGTGCCAGCAGTAAGGGGACAGGGGGAAGCTCCTACGAGCAGTACTTC
>TRBJ1-5|-|16|TRBV27|-
CASSLSIRIRDQPQHF
TGTGCCAGCAGTTTATCGATAAGGATCCGGGATCAGCCCCAGCATTTT
>TRBJ1-2|few|11|TRBV20-1|TRBD1
CSAGTDYGYTF
TGCAGTGCTGGGACAGACTATGGCTACACCTTC
>TRBJ1-3|-|13|TRBV11-2|-
CASSLLSGNTIYF
TGTGCCAGCAGCTTACTGTCCGGAAACACCATATATTTT
>TRBJ1-5|-|16|TRBV6-6|TRBD1
CASSYRQGDSNQPQHF
TGTGCCAGCAGTTACCGACAGGGAGATAGCAATCAGCCCCAGCATTTT
>TRBJ2-1|-|16|TRBV13|TRBD2
CASSSGEREFYNEQFF
TGTGCCAGCAGCTCCGGGGAGCGGGAGTTCTACAATGAGCAGTTCTTC
>TRBJ2-1|once|16|TRBV10-3|TRBD1
CAISRFETGLGDEQFF
TGTGCCATCAGTCGCTTCGAGACAGGGTTGGGGGATGAGCAGTTCTTC
>TRBJ1-5|-|15|TRBV6-5|-
CASSYSSSRGQPQHF
TGTGCCAGCAGTTACTCCTCCTCCAGGGGTCAGCCCCAGCATTTT
>TRBJ1-6|-|14|TRBV9|-
CASSVGGGISPLHF
TGTGCCAGCAGCGTAGGGGGCGGGATATCACCCCTCCACTTT
>TRBJ2-1|few|13|TRBV12-3/TRBV12-4|-
CASSSQGNNEQFF
TGTGCCAGCAGTTCCCAGGGGAACAATGAGCAGTTCTTC
>TRBJ2-7|-|15|TRBV13|TRBD2
CASSSRTSGRDEQYF
TGTGCCAGCAGCTCGCGGACTAGCGGGAGAGACGAGCAGTACTTC
>TRBJ1-2|-|14|TRBV9|TRBD1
CASSWTGNGGGYTF
TGTGCCAGCAGCTGGACAGGGAATGGAGGTGGCTACACCTTC
>TRBJ2-1|-|15|TRBV4-1|-
CASSQAIGVYNEQFF
TGCGCCAGCAGCCAAGCGATCGGGGTTTACAATGAGCAGTTCTTC
>TRBJ2-1|-|15|TRBV2|TRBD2
CASSEGLAYLGGQFF
TGTGCCAGCAGTGAGGGACTAGCCTATTTAGGGGGGCAGTTCTTC
>TRBJ2-7|once|14|TRBV3-1/TRBV3-2|-
CASSQDGLTREQYF
TGTGCCAGCAGCCAAGATGGGCTGACGCGCGAGCAGTACTTC
>TRBJ2-3|-|16|TRBV9|TRBD2
CASSVRAGGPQDTQYF
TGTGCCAGCAGCGTGAGAGCGGGAGGGCCCCAAGATACGCAGTATTTT
>TRBJ2-2|-|15|TRBV5-1|-
CASSLDRSNTGELFF
TGCGCCAGCAGCTTGGACAGATCGAACACCGGGGAGCTGTTTTTT
>TRBJ2-2|-|16|TRBV11-2|-
CASSQSYRRNTGELFF
TGTGCCAGCAGCCAATCATACAGGAGGAACACCGGGGAGCTGTTTTTT
>TRBJ2-7|-|13|TRBV21-1|-
CANRGLAAYEQYF
TGTGCCAACAGGGGACTAGCGGCCTACGAGCAGTACTTC
>TRBJ2-5|-|14|TRBV11-2|-
CASSFGQGTETQYF
TGTGCCAGCAGCTTTGGGCAGGGGACGGAGACCCAGTACTTC
>TRBJ1-5|-|13|TRBV28|-
CASSFLRDMPQHF
TGTGCCAGCAGTTTCCTAAGGGACATGCCCCAGCATTTT
>TRBJ2-7|-|16|TRBV3-1/TRBV3-2|TRBD1
CASSQGIGDRVNEQYF
TGTGCCAGCAGCCAAGGGATCGGGGACAGGGTAAACGAGCAGTACTTC
>TRBJ1-4|-|15|TRBV5-4|-
CASSRGRGTNEKLFF
TGTGCCAGCAGCCGGGGACGGGGGACTAATGAAAAACTGTTTTTT
>TRBJ2-1|-|16|TRBV28|TRBD2
CASSQPSGEEPHEQFF
TGTGCCAGCAGCCAACCTAGCGGAGAGGAGCCCCATGAGCAGTTCTTC
>TRBJ1-6|-|15|TRBV27|TRBD1
CASSFQGAGNSPLHF
TGTGCCAGCAGTTTTCAGGGGGCTGGGAATTCACCCCTCCACTTT
>TRBJ2-1|few|14|TRBV24-1|-
CATSERQRNNEQFF
TGTGCCACCAGTGAGAGACAGAGAAACAATGAGCAGTTCTTC
>TRBJ1-4|-|14|TRBV7-2|-
CASSLTGNNEKLFF
TGTGCCAGCAGCTTGACAGGAAACAATGAAAAACTGTTTTTT
>TRBJ1-3|-|16|TRBV7-2|TRBD1
CASSSRGQGDGNTIYF
TGTGCCAGCAGCTCCCGGGGACAGGGAGATGGAAACACCATATATTTT
>TRBJ1-4|once|16|TRBV18|TRBD1
CASSPSRQGTNEKLFF
TGTGCCAGCTCACCCTCGAGACAGGGCACGAATGAAAAACTGTTTTTT
>TRBJ2-3|-|15|TRBV30|-
CAWSPPRGSTDTQYF
TGTGCCTGGAGTCCGCCAAGGGGCAGCACAGATACGCAGTATTTT
>TRBJ1-4|-|16|TRBV5-1|-
CASSLAPQSGDEKLFF
TGCGCCAGCAGCTTGGCCCCGCAATCAGGGGATGAAAAACTGTTTTTT
>TRBJ1-1|-|13|TRBV7-3|-
CASSVTPFTEAFF
TGTGCCAGCAGCGTAACCCCTTTCACTGAAGCTTTCTTT
>TRBJ2-5|-|14|TRBV5-6|-
CASSPQGIQEAQYF
TGTGCCAGCAGCCCACAGGGTATTCAAGAGGCCCAGTACTTC
>TRBJ2-2|once|15|TRBV27|-
CASSRRTEVGGELFF
TGTGCCAGCAGCCGCCGGACAGAAGTTGGCGGGGAGCTGTTTTTT
>TRBJ1-4|-|13|TRBV6-5|-
CASATPLREKLFF
TGTGCCAGCGCCACCCCGTTGAGAGAAAAACTGTTTTTT
>TRBJ1-5|once|15|TRBV5-1|-
CASSPTGNSNQPQHF
TGCGCCAGCAGTCCAACAGGAAATAGCAATCAGCCCCAGCATTTT
>TRBJ1-5|-|15|TRBV6-5|TRBD1
CASRGDRTSNQPQHF
TGTGCCAGCAGAGGGGACAGGACTAGCAATCAGCCCCAGCATTTT
>TRBJ2-1|-|16|TRBV27|TRBD2
CASSFYSGGGYNEQFF
TGTGCCAGCAGTTTCTATAGCGGGGGGGGATACAATGAGCAGTTCTTC